These T cell receptor beta chains were read from a single sample in a study of blood T cells in healthy people across ages. In TCRdb, the 5' RACE reads were re-called with MiXCR into one record per CDR3 protein. This sample has 500,000 to 700,000 distinct CDR3 sequences; about 28% occur once, and the top ten carry approximately 14%. Sequenced: blood. The origin of the receptors is a woman aged 80 or over in good health. Both conserved end residues are part of each CDR3. Each record gives: clone size, V gene, D gene, CDR3 length, J gene, CDR3 DNA, CDR3 protein. A D gene is named only where the DNA matches it firmly. For some rows the clone size is stated as once, few or many, or as a class when expanded; others skip it.

abundance: many; v_gene: TRBV7-3; d_gene: NA; len: 13; j_gene: TRBJ1-2; CDR3nt: TGTGCCAGCAGCCCGACGGAGGGCTATGGCTACACCTTC; CDR3aa: CASSPTEGYGYTF
abundance: many; v_gene: TRBV5-1; d_gene: NA; len: 16; j_gene: TRBJ1-2; CDR3nt: TGCGCCAGCAGCCCGGGTGGGCAGGGGTCTAACTATGGCTACACCTTC; CDR3aa: CASSPGGQGSNYGYTF
abundance: many; v_gene: TRBV5-1; d_gene: TRBD1; len: 15; j_gene: TRBJ2-1; CDR3nt: TGCGCCAGCAGCTTGCAGGGGGCCGTATACAATGAGCAGTTCTTC; CDR3aa: CASSLQGAVYNEQFF
abundance: many; v_gene: TRBV9; d_gene: NA; len: 15; j_gene: TRBJ1-5; CDR3nt: TGTGCCAGCAGCGTAGCGGACGGCGGCAATCAGCCCCAGCATTTT; CDR3aa: CASSVADGGNQPQHF
abundance: many; v_gene: TRBV5-8; d_gene: TRBD1; len: 14; j_gene: TRBJ2-7; CDR3nt: TGTGCCAGCAGGAGGACAGGGGGGTCCTACGAGCAGTACTTC; CDR3aa: CASRRTGGSYEQYF
abundance: NA; v_gene: TRBV7-3; d_gene: TRBD1; len: 15; j_gene: TRBJ1-1; CDR3nt: TGTGCCAGCAGCTTAACGGGACAGGTAAACACTGAAGCTTTCTTT; CDR3aa: CASSLTGQVNTEAFF
abundance: many; v_gene: TRBV6-5; d_gene: NA; len: 14; j_gene: TRBJ1-1; CDR3nt: TGTGCCAGCAGCTTAAACAGAGCCAACACTGAAGCTTTCTTT; CDR3aa: CASSLNRANTEAFF
abundance: NA; v_gene: TRBV5-4; d_gene: TRBD1; len: 17; j_gene: TRBJ1-2; CDR3nt: TGTGCCAGCAGCCCCGGCGGGACAGGGCGAGATAAGGATGGCTACACCTTC; CDR3aa: CASSPGGTGRDKDGYTF
abundance: many; v_gene: TRBV4-3; d_gene: TRBD2; len: 16; j_gene: TRBJ2-3; CDR3nt: TGCGCCAGCAGCCGTTTAGCGGGGGCAACCACAGATACGCAGTATTTT; CDR3aa: CASSRLAGATTDTQYF
abundance: NA; v_gene: TRBV2; d_gene: NA; len: 15; j_gene: TRBJ1-3; CDR3nt: TGTGCCAGCAGTGAGCGAGAGTCTTCTGGAAACACCATATATTTT; CDR3aa: CASSERESSGNTIYF
abundance: NA; v_gene: TRBV29-1; d_gene: NA; len: 11; j_gene: TRBJ2-7; CDR3nt: TGCAGCGTTGGAAACGGCCCCGAGCAGTACTTC; CDR3aa: CSVGNGPEQYF